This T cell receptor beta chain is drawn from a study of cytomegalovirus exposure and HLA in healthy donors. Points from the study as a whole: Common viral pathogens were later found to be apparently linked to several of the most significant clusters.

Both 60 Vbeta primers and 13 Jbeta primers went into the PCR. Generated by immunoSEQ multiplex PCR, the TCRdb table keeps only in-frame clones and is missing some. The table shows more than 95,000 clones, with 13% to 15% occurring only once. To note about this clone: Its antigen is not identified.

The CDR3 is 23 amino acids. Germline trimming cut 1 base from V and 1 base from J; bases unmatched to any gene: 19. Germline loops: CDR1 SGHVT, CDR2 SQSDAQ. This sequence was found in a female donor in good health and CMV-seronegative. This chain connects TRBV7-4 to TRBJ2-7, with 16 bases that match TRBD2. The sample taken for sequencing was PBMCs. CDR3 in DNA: TGTGCCAGCAGCTTAGGGGGATGGGGTACCGCGGGACTAGCGGGGGGGCCGTCCTACGAGCAGTACTTC. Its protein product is CASSLGGWGTAGLAGGPSYEQYF. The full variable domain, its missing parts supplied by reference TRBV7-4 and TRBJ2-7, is GAGVSQSPRYKVAKRGRDVALRCDSISGHVTLYWYRQTLGQGSEVLTYSQSDAQRDKSGRPSGRFSAERPERSVSTLKIQRTEQGDSAVYLCASSLGGWGTAGLAGGPSYEQYFGPGTRLTVT.